A single sample is the source of the 32 T cell receptor beta chains below, sequenced in a study of glioma-infiltrating T cells. The iRepertoire nested amplicon-rescue multiplex PCR amplified TCR alpha and beta CDR3s from RNA. One entry per CDR3 protein results from TCRdb running MiXCR on the multiplex PCR reads. The table has 300,000 to 400,000 distinct CDR3 sequences, about two fifths seen once. Material for sequencing was glioma tissue, nonneoplastic brain tissue, or PBMCs (not recorded which). These receptor sequences come from a human donor with low-grade glioma or glioblastoma, undergoing nonglioma brain surgery, or in good health (not recorded which).

This clonotype was observed a few times. The rearrangement links TRBV4-2 to TRBJ1-2, with D possibly TRBD1 on 5 matching bases. Trimming removed 2 bases from V and 4 bases from J, with 14 bases in between. The CDR3 runs 15 residues. Germline CDR1 and CDR2: LGHNA and YNFKEQ. The CDR3: CASSQNRQRGYGYTF. CDR3 bases: TGTGCCAGCAGCCAAAATCGACAGCGAGGCTATGGCTACACCTTC.

CDR3 protein: CSVGYLSGNTIYF. For the CDR3, the DNA is TGCAGCGTTGGATATCTCTCTGGAAACACCATATATTTT. This chain joins TRBV29-1 and TRBJ1-3; no clear D. From germline, CDR1 is SQVTM and CDR2 ANQGSEA. Between the trimmed V and J ends, which lost 4 bases and 0 bases, there was a span of 7 bases. The CDR3 runs to 13 residues.

The chain has TRBV11-2 and TRBJ2-2, with a weak D call TRBD1 (6 bases). Germline V gives CDR1 SGHAT, CDR2 FQNNGV. The germline V and J ends were trimmed by 7 bases and 7 bases, with 19 bases remaining between them. The length of the CDR3 is 15 residues. CDR3 protein: CASTPGHRVVGELFF. The CDR3 DNA is TGTGCCAGCACCCCGGGGCACAGGGTCGTCGGGGAGCTGTTTTTT.

The CDR3 here is CSARTSPYEQYF. Written as DNA, the CDR3 is TGCAGTGCTAGAACGTCGCCCTACGAGCAGTACTTC. The V gene is TRBV20-1, the J gene TRBJ2-7; D is unclear. Germline CDR1 and CDR2: DFQATT and SNEGSKA (reference sequence). V dropped 2 bases and J dropped 2 bases, with 7 bases sitting between them. The CDR3 length is 12 residues.

J is TRBJ1-4 and V is TRBV5-8; D gene ambiguous. Germline V gene sequence: CDR1 SGHTS, CDR2 YDEGEE. Between the trimmed V and J ends, which lost 4 bases and 4 bases, there was a span of 14 bases. There are 15 residues in the CDR3. The CDR3 reads CASSTPRLNNEKLFF. CDR3 in DNA: TGTGCCAGCAGCACCCCCAGACTAAATAATGAAAAACTGTTTTTT.

In the case of this clonotype: One end of the junction does not line up with germline, which may come from a read error. This sequence joins TRBV15 and TRBJ2-3, with 9 bases matching TRBD1. The CDR3 contains 16 residues. Germline CDR1 and CDR2: LNHNV and YYDKDF (reference sequence). DNA for the CDR3: TGTGCCTCCAGCGGAAACACAGGGGGCTTTACAGATACGCAGTATTTT. It encodes CASSGNTGGFTDTQYF.

This sequence joins TRBV28 and TRBJ2-1; the match to TRBD2 covers 9 bases. The V gene end was trimmed by 2 bases and the J gene end by 9 bases; junction bases not matched to a gene: 8. The length of the CDR3 is 15 residues. Germline V gene sequence: CDR1 MDHEN, CDR2 SYDVKM. The CDR3 sequence: CASSLTSGFYSEQFF. The CDR3 nucleotides are TGTGCCAGCAGTTTAACTAGCGGGTTTTATAGTGAGCAGTTCTTC.

The chain couples TRBV20-1 to TRBJ2-1, with 9 bases aligning to TRBD2. The CDR3 covers 13 residues. Looked up from germline, CDR1 is DFQATT and CDR2 is SNEGSKA (reference sequence). V gave up 3 bases and J gave up 5 bases; unmatched junction bases: 2. DNA of the CDR3: TGCAGTGCTAGCTGGACTAGCGACAATGAGCAGTTCTTC. Its translation is CSASWTSDNEQFF.

This clonotype has at least ten counts. V is TRBV15 and J is TRBJ2-1, with D uncertain. V was cut by 5 bases and J by 5 bases, with 10 bases left in between. This CDR3 has 13 amino acids. The V gene's germline CDR1 is LNHNV and CDR2 YYDKDF (reference sequence). For the CDR3, the DNA is TGTGCCACCAGCGGCTGGAAGAACAATGAGCAGTTCTTC. Translating gives CATSGWKNNEQFF.

This clonotype was picked up many times. The V call is TRBV20-1, the J call TRBJ1-1; TRBD1 aligns across 10 bases. V was clipped by 4 bases and J by 3 bases; unmatched bases: 2. The germline CDR1 and CDR2 sequences are DFQATT and SNEGSKA (reference sequence). CDR3 length equals 13 residues. CDR3 loop: CSATDRGHTEAFF. The CDR3 DNA reads as TGCAGTGCTACTGACAGGGGGCACACTGAAGCTTTCTTT.

The chain combines TRBV18 with TRBJ1-5; TRBD1 is a possible D gene (5 bases). CDR3 size: 15 residues. V was clipped by 6 bases and J by 6 bases, with 18 bases between them. Germline CDR1 KGHSH, CDR2 LQKENI. In nucleotides, the CDR3 is TGTGCCAGCTCTCCGGGGACCGAATTGGGTCAGCCCCAGCATTTT. Encoded protein: CASSPGTELGQPQHF.

About this clonotype itself: At one end the junction does not follow the germline gene, possibly because of a read error. Written as DNA, the CDR3 is TGTGCCAGCAGTTTACCCGGGACAGGATTACTAAAGGGCACTGAGGCTTTCTTT. Amino acid sequence: CASSLPGTGLLKGTEAFF. The chain recombines TRBV27 with TRBJ1-1; TRBD1 matches 8 bases. CDR3 length equals 18 residues. The germline V gene encodes CDR1 MNHEY and CDR2 SMNVEV (reference sequence).

This clonotype was seen a handful of times. V is TRBV28 and J is TRBJ1-2, with D perhaps matching TRBD1 (5 bases). CDR1 and CDR2 (germline): MDHEN, SYDVKM. V was cut by 1 base and J by 10 bases, with 19 bases left in between. The CDR3 extends over 15 amino acids. The CDR3 spells CASSLLGEWSGHYTF. The DNA of the CDR3 is TGTGCCAGCAGTTTATTGGGGGAGTGGAGCGGACACTACACCTTC.

This chain connects TRBV10-3 to TRBJ2-7, with D maybe TRBD1 (5 bases). The length of the CDR3 is 14 residues. The ends were cut back, 3 bases at V and 1 base at J, with 10 bases in the middle. From germline, CDR1 is ENHRY and CDR2 SYGVKD. In DNA, the CDR3 is TGTGCCATCAGTGAAGTCAGGGTGTCCTACGAGCAGTACTTC. This encodes CAISEVRVSYEQYF.

Notes on this clonotype: A much larger clone lies one base from this, so it may be a read error. The chain has TRBV7-2 and TRBJ1-1; possibly TRBD1 for D (5 bases). This CDR3 is built from 15 residues. Germline assignment: CDR1 SGHTA and CDR2 FQGNSA. The DNA of the CDR3 is TGTGCCGGCAGCTTCCCAAGGGGTCTGAACACTGAAGCTTTCTTT. Translated, it gives CAGSFPRGLNTEAFF.

This clonotype was counted only a few times. This sequence joins TRBV7-2 and TRBJ2-3; TRBD2 matches at 15 bases. The CDR3 length is 16 residues. CDR1 and CDR2 (germline): SGHTA, FQGNSA. V shed 5 bases, J shed 5 bases, and the junction held 5 bases outside the gene matches. DNA of the CDR3: TGTGCCAGCAGCCCCCGGACTAGCGGGAGGGTAGATACGCAGTATTTT. This translates into CASSPRTSGRVDTQYF.

This clonotype turned up a few times. The gene calls are TRBV20-1 and TRBJ2-3, with a weak D call TRBD1 (6 bases). The germline V and J ends were trimmed by 2 bases and 6 bases, with 18 bases remaining between them. Germline CDR1 reads DFQATT; CDR2 reads SNEGSKA (reference sequence). The CDR3 runs 15 residues. The CDR3 here is CSARPPGRGGDTQYF. The CDR3 DNA reads as TGCAGTGCTAGACCCCCGGGCAGGGGTGGGGATACGCAGTATTTT.

This chain connects TRBV5-1 to TRBJ1-1; no reliable D call. The CDR3 is made up of 14 amino acids. Per germline, CDR1 SGHRS and CDR2 YFSETQ. Trimming pared 0 bases from V and 3 bases from J, leaving 9 bases between. CDR3 protein: CASSLEGSDTEAFF. Written as DNA, the CDR3 is TGCGCCAGCAGCTTGGAAGGGAGCGACACTGAAGCTTTCTTT.

This clonotype appeared many times. V and J are TRBV27 and TRBJ2-5; D possibly corresponds to TRBD2 (5 bases). The CDR3 contains 13 residues. Deletions cut 3 bases from V and 4 bases from J, with 9 bases between. Germline V gene lookup returns CDR1 MNHEY and CDR2 SMNVEV (reference sequence). CDR3 sequence (DNA): TGTGCCAGCAGTTTGACGGGGAGAGAGACCCAGTACTTC. It translates to CASSLTGRETQYF.

CDR3 sequence: CASSQKIAGALRNKQFF. The CDR3 bases are TGTGCCAGCAGTCAAAAAATAGCGGGAGCTCTCCGGAATAAGCAGTTCTTC. The rearrangement uses TRBV6-5 and TRBJ2-1; 9 bases are a match to TRBD2. This CDR3 region has 17 residues. V lost 5 bases to trimming and J lost 11 bases; unmatched junction nucleotides: 19. Looked up from germline, CDR1 is MNHEY and CDR2 is SVGAGI.

This clonotype has a handful of counts. This chain connects TRBV6-6 to TRBJ2-7; D is possibly TRBD1 (5 bases). Germline values: CDR1 MNHNY, CDR2 SVGAGI (reference sequence). The CDR3 consists of 17 residues. V dropped 0 bases and J dropped 2 bases, with 17 bases sitting between them. Here the CDR3 DNA reads TGTGCCAGCAGTTACTCGGGCCTGGACACCACCCCCTACGAGCAGTACTTC. It translates to CASSYSGLDTTPYEQYF.

The rearrangement links TRBV10-3 to TRBJ2-6, with a weak D call TRBD1 (6 bases). Germline lookup yields CDR1 ENHRY and CDR2 SYGVKD. The CDR3 spans 17 residues. Trimming removed 7 bases from V and 0 bases from J, with 16 bases in between. The CDR3 region has the DNA TGTGCCATCACCAGAGACCAAGGGGGCTCTGGGGCCAACGTCCTGACTTTC. Its protein product is CAITRDQGGSGANVLTF.

The chain employs TRBV7-6 and TRBJ2-7, with 7 bases fitting TRBD1. This CDR3 contains 14 residues. CDR1 is SGHVS and CDR2 is FNYEAQ in the germline V gene. V dropped 6 bases and J dropped 2; count of bases not matched to a gene: 7. The CDR3 sequence is CASSPGQRTYEQYF. The CDR3 nucleotides read TGTGCCAGCAGTCCGGGACAGCGGACCTACGAGCAGTACTTC.

Details on this clonotype: This may be a read error: a much more frequent sequence differs by one nucleotide. The V and J genes are TRBV28 and TRBJ2-7; the D gene could be TRBD1 or TRBD2 (5 bases each). Trimming removed 5 bases at V and 10 bases at J, with 15 bases between. CDR1 MDHEN and CDR2 SYDVKM come from the germline V gene. This CDR3 contains 12 residues. CDR3 residues: CASSAPGRPQYF. CDR3 bases: TGTGCCAGCAGTGCCCCGGGACGGCCTCAGTACTTC.

In its sample, this clonotype was seen a few times. A much larger clone differs by one base, so this may be a read error. No conserved phenylalanine or tryptophan is present at the end of the CDR3, so a read error is the likely explanation. V usage is TRBV28 and J usage is TRBJ2-7, with a tentative D call TRBD1 (6 bases). Germline V gene sequence: CDR1 MDHEN, CDR2 SYDVKM. CDR3 size: 14 residues. Trimming pared 1 base from V and 3 bases from J, leaving 10 bases between. CDR3 protein: CASSLFGRGYEQYL. CDR3 coding DNA: TGTGCCAGCAGTTTATTTGGCAGGGGCTACGAGCAGTACCTC.

This clonotype has a handful of counts. This chain joins TRBV3-1 and TRBJ1-1; no clear D. Germline-derived CDR1 and CDR2 are LGHDT and YNNKEL (reference sequence). Trimming shortened V by 1 base and J by 8 bases, and 5 bases separated the two germline ends. The CDR3 length is 11 residues. The CDR3 protein is CASSQAREAFF. The CDR3 bases are TGTGCCAGCAGCCAAGCTAGGGAAGCTTTCTTT.

Turning to this clonotype: An end of the junction differs from the germline gene, which may be a read error. This chain joins TRBV7-9 and TRBJ2-1, with D tentatively TRBD1 (6 bases). The CDR3 length is 17 residues. CDR1 is SEHNR and CDR2 is FQNEAQ in the germline V gene (reference sequence). The CDR3 loop reads CASSLGFQGSSHNEQFF. DNA for the CDR3: TGTGCCAGCAGCTTAGGCTTTCAGGGGAGCTCCCACAATGAGCAGTTCTTC.

This sequence joins TRBV7-8 and TRBJ2-1; D is ambiguous. Trimming took 8 bases from V and 0 from J, leaving 11 bases between them. The germline V gene encodes CDR1 SGHVS and CDR2 FQNEAQ. This CDR3 has 14 residues. The CDR3 loop reads CASAGTSSYNEQFF. The CDR3 DNA reads TGTGCCAGCGCAGGCACGAGCTCCTACAATGAGCAGTTCTTC.

Details on this clonotype: A much larger clone differs by one base, so this may be a read error. This CDR3 is CASSYSRHTEAFF. The CDR3 DNA follows: TGTGCCAGCAGTTACTCGAGACACACTGAAGCTTTCTTT. This rearrangement joins TRBV6-5 to TRBJ1-1; the D is unclear. The CDR3 has 13 residues. V was trimmed by 0 bases and J by 3 bases, leaving 5 bases between them. The V gene's germline CDR1 is MNHEY and CDR2 SVGAGI.

A word on this clonotype: Sequence at one end of the junction differs from germline and may be a read error. The rearrangement links TRBV7-9 to TRBJ1-5; D not resolved. Germline V gene data show CDR1 as SEHNR and CDR2 as FQNEAQ (reference sequence). There are 13 residues in the CDR3. In DNA, the CDR3 is TGTGCCAGCAGCTTAACGGGAAATCAGCCCCAGGATTTT. It yields the protein CASSLTGNQPQDF.

For the CDR3, the DNA is TGCGCCAGCAGCCAAAACGGGGAGTACAATGAGCAGTTCTTC. Encoded protein: CASSQNGEYNEQFF. The chain joins TRBV4-1 to TRBJ2-1, with D possibly being TRBD2 (5 bases). The CDR3 sequence is 14 residues long. V was cut by 2 bases and J by 4 bases, with 9 bases left in between. CDR1 is MGHRA and CDR2 is YSYEKL in the germline V gene.

J is TRBJ2-7 and V is TRBV6-2 or TRBV6-3, with no clear D. Germline V gene data show CDR1 as MNHEY and CDR2 as SVGEGT. The CDR3 totals 14 residues. V lost 6 bases, J lost 2 bases, and 14 bases lay in between. The CDR3 DNA follows: TGTGCCAGCAGCCCCCGCTTAGGAACCTACGAGCAGTACTTC. Translating gives CASSPRLGTYEQYF.